A single sample gave rise to the 10 T cell receptor beta chains below, sequenced in a study of post-analysis software for immune sequencing data. Study results and caveats: About 5 TRBV segments occurring more often in patients than controls included TRBV5-6, TRBV5-1 and TRBV20-1.

cDNA libraries of TCR beta carried unique molecular identifiers. Using its own MiXCR run on the PCR reads, TCRdb lists one record per CDR3 protein. The sample has more than 450,000 distinct CDR3 sequences, approximately 31% seen once. Which antigens these TCRs recognize remains unknown. Sequenced material: blood. Receptor source: a girl aged 2 to 17 with multiple sclerosis.

This clonotype was observed once. J is TRBJ2-5 and V is TRBV7-2; tentative D call: TRBD1 (5 bases). Trimming left V 1 base short and J 7 bases short, with 19 bases between. In germline, CDR1 is SGHTA, CDR2 FQGNSA. The CDR3 has 16 residues. The CDR3 nucleotides read TGTGCCAGCAGCTTAGTTACAGGCCATAGTGGATCGACCCAGTACTTC. It codes for CASSLVTGHSGSTQYF.

The chain recombines TRBV5-1 with TRBJ2-3; 7 bases match TRBD2. CDR3 length equals 16 residues. CDR1 SGHRS and CDR2 YFSETQ come from the germline V gene. The ends lost 2 bases at V and 5 bases at J; junction bases unmatched: 11. DNA for the CDR3: TGCGCCAGCAGCTTAATCGGCAGCGGGAAGGGAGATACGCAGTATTTT. Its translation is CASSLIGSGKGDTQYF.

The chain is built from TRBV20-1 and TRBJ1-6, with 8 bases that match TRBD1. The V and J ends lost 1 base and 9 bases, in that order; junction bases with no gene match: 14. The CDR3 is 17 amino acids. Germline-derived CDR1 and CDR2 are DFQATT and SNEGSKA (reference sequence). Here the CDR3 DNA reads TGCAGTGCTAGAGGGGGCGGGACAGGCTCGATGATTTCACCCCTCCACTTT. Amino acids: CSARGGGTGSMISPLHF.

The table lists this clonotype with a few counts. V gene TRBV2 combines with J gene TRBJ1-2; possible D gene TRBD1, 6 bases. The CDR3 has 13 amino acids. Trimming took 5 bases from V and 8 from J, leaving 15 bases between them. The germline gives CDR1 SNHLY, CDR2 FYNNEI. The CDR3 DNA reads as TGTGCCAGCAGTCCCTGGACAGATCGGGGCTACACCTTC. Protein product: CASSPWTDRGYTF.

This clonotype was seen a handful of times. The genes are TRBV5-1 and TRBJ2-5; D is uncertain. The germline V and J ends were trimmed by 4 bases and 5 bases, with 15 bases remaining between them. Germline V CDR1 and CDR2: SGHRS, YFSETQ. The CDR3 consists of 14 residues. The CDR3 here is CASSPTNAGETQYF. CDR3 sequence (DNA): TGCGCCAGCAGCCCCACCAATGCCGGGGAGACCCAGTACTTC. The full variable domain, its missing parts supplied by reference TRBV5-1 and TRBJ2-5, is KAGVTQTPRYLIKTRGQQVTLSCSPISGHRSVSWYQQTPGQGLQFLFEYFSETQRNKGNFPGRFSGRQFSNSRSEMNVSTLELGDSALYLCASSPTNAGETQYFGPGTRLLVL.

V and J are TRBV5-5 and TRBJ2-7, with 11 bases lining up with TRBD1. Trimming removed 0 bases from V and 4 bases from J; junction bases left unmatched: 6. CDR3 size: 16 residues. Per germline, CDR1 SGHKS and CDR2 YYEKEE (reference sequence). The CDR3 spells CASSLGDGQGAYEQYF. The CDR3 DNA sequence: TGTGCCAGCAGCTTGGGGGACGGACAGGGGGCTTACGAGCAGTACTTC.

The CDR3 here is CASSDPLRWPNEQYF. In DNA form, the CDR3 reads TGTGCCAGCAGTGACCCACTTCGGTGGCCGAACGAGCAGTACTTC. The chain recombines TRBV6-1 with TRBJ2-4, with D hard to call. The J call may not be correct, given that the DNA end is closer to TRBJ2-7. This CDR3 has 15 amino acids. The V gene's germline CDR1 is MNHNS and CDR2 SASEGT.

The CDR3 DNA is TGTGCCAGCAGCTTAGAGGGCGGGGGGTATTACGAGCAGTACTTC. Amino acids: CASSLEGGGYYEQYF. The chain joins TRBV7-2 to TRBJ2-7, with 8 bases aligning to TRBD2. CDR3 length: 15 residues. Germline V gene lookup returns CDR1 SGHTA and CDR2 FQGNSA. With V trimmed by 1 base and J by 4 bases, 6 bases remained unmatched.

In this sample, this clonotype turned up many times. This rearrangement joins TRBV4-1 to TRBJ2-3; 11 bases agree with TRBD1. From germline, CDR1 is MGHRA and CDR2 YSYEKL. The CDR3 totals 18 residues. Trimming cost V 3 bases and J 3 bases; bases outside gene matches: 11. The CDR3 sequence: CASSHPRDRGWRTDTQYF. DNA of the CDR3: TGCGCCAGCAGCCACCCCCGGGACAGGGGGTGGCGAACAGATACGCAGTATTTT.

The chain recombines TRBV15 with TRBJ2-7, with D maybe TRBD1 (5 bases). Trimming took 0 bases from V and 0 from J, leaving 6 bases between them. Germline V gene sequence: CDR1 LNHNV, CDR2 YYDKDF (reference sequence). The CDR3 loop spans 14 amino acids. The CDR3 DNA is TGTGCCACCAGCAGAGACAGGGCCTCCTACGAGCAGTACTTC. Protein sequence: CATSRDRASYEQYF.